This record looks at one T cell receptor (beta chain) sequence and its context. What it binds is not known. These data come from a study of cytomegalovirus exposure and HLA in healthy donors. Study-level findings and limits: TCR beta sequences reportedly predicted most subjects' HLA-A and HLA-B alleles accurately. The study flagged some 170 TCR beta chains as cytomegalovirus-associated. Researchers reported from a later analysis that most CMV-associated TCR beta chains appeared HLA-restricted.

The PCR contained 60 Vbeta and 13 Jbeta primers. TCRdb's table, derived via immunoSEQ multiplex PCR, lists solely in-frame clones and lacks some. The table records about 160,000 clones, about 75% of them present only once. The origin of this receptor is a man between 18 and 29 years old in good health and CMV-seropositive. Source material: PBMCs.

CDR3 sequence reads: CATSREANTEAFF. CDR3 nucleotide sequence: TGTGCCACCAGCAGAGAGGCGAACACTGAAGCTTTCTTT. This sequence joins TRBV15 and TRBJ1-1; D uncertain. V lost 0 bases to trimming and J lost 1 base, with 3 bases between them. The CDR3 is made up of 13 amino acids. Germline lookup yields CDR1 LNHNV and CDR2 YYDKDF (reference sequence).